The clone carrying this TCR beta chain came up once. The data were produced by immunoSEQ multiplex PCR, yet TCRdb's version contains in-frame clones alone and is incomplete. Of some 150,000 clones listed, around 83% are singletons. This record comes from a study of blood T cell repertoires in COVID-19. The wider study: Some COVID-19 samples were acute and others convalescent; all came from the United States, Italy and Spain.

Trimming stripped 4 bases from V and 0 bases from J, with 10 bases between. This CDR3 is built from 15 residues. Germline V gene lookup returns CDR1 LNHDA and CDR2 SQIVND (reference sequence). Sequencing was performed on peripheral blood. This receptor was identified in a human donor with acute or convalescent COVID-19. The donor label of this sample is uncertain. The chain uses TRBV19 and TRBJ1-3; D uncertain. CDR3 nucleotide sequence: TGTGCCAGTAGTAGAGCACTAATCTCTGGAAACACCATATATTTT. Amino acids: CASSRALISGNTIYF.